This TCR beta chain derives from a study of identifying expanded T cells in peripheral blood (dated by TCRdb to the late 2010s). Study-level background: Technical replicates were generated by sequencing separate aliquots of the same genomic DNA pool, and four replicates were compared pairwise.

The research as a whole found: The authors expected biological variance in healthy repertoires might increase further over much longer intervals such as months to years. Across all healthy-donor time intervals, the beta-binomial model significantly lowered both the number of clones called differentially abundant and the false-positive rate. About 1.2 differentially abundant clones were flagged by the binomial model between technical replicates, whereas about 15 and 18 were flagged over around two weeks and four weeks, respectively. Variance in clone template counts between roughly two-week samples significantly increased with total template count across all healthy donors.

No immune events, such as infections, were documented for the healthy donors during the collection period. Blood repertoires from healthy donors were used as a training cohort for calibrating time-dependent variance in a beta-binomial model of differential abundance of T-cell clones. There were roughly 10 healthy donors in the training cohort, of whom 3 were female and 7 were male. On average the donors were 43 years old, and their ages spanned about 25 to 64 years. Whole blood from each healthy donor was obtained from a commercial supplier and was collected at three time points 2 to 3 weeks apart. Genomic DNA was extracted from unsorted whole blood for immunosequencing. The immunoSEQ Assay, which relies on bias-controlled multiplex PCR amplification of genomic DNA, was used to profile TCRbeta CDR3 regions. As for the authors' bioinformatics: To quantify the absolute abundance of each unique TCRbeta CDR3 region, the sequences were collapsed and filtered. Differential abundance was tested with two models: a binomial (Fisher-equivalent) model and a beta-binomial model that adds time-dependent variance fitted from healthy donors. Clones with fewer than 5 combined templates were excluded, and clones with Benjamini-Hochberg FDR below 0.01 were called differentially abundant. In the beta-binomial model, variance was expressed as a function of the total template count across the two samples, in the form v = (b*log(k)+a)^2. TCRdb took this table from immuneACCESS and kept in-frame rearrangements with V and J called. Such tables lack part of the clones; where checked against another copy, unresolved V genes explain under half of the gap, and the rest is unexplained. The DNA was the basis for D and trimming; V, J and clone size are from that table. For this sample the table gives some 99,000 clones, of which 88% were detected only once. Around 8.2% of the sample lies in the top ten.

Details on this clone: Its antigen has not been determined. No clone much larger than this one lies a single base away; base qualities are absent.

Trimmed from V: 8 bases; trimmed from J: 3 bases; junction bases lacking a gene match: 4. CDR1 SNHLY and CDR2 FYNNEI were looked up in the germline V gene. The CDR3 holds 13 amino acids from the cysteine to the phenylalanine. Solely the CDR3 DNA is kept, with 39 bases framed from the first base. The receptor comes from a person between 18 and 75 years old in good health. This chain joins TRBV2 to TRBJ2-5, with 9 bases aligning to TRBD2. Sequencing was performed on blood. The CDR3 is CASAGGREETQYF. Read as DNA, the sequence is TGTGCCAGCGCCGGCGGGAGGGAAGAGACCCAGTACTTC.